This record covers a single T cell receptor beta chain. Antigen specificity is unknown. The authors made TCR beta cDNA libraries by 5'RACE template switching. This switching added a universal primer site and UMIs. Using the 5' RACE reads, TCRdb records one entry per CDR3 protein without DNA. In all, the sample yields 550,000 or so distinct CDR3 sequences. This record comes from a study of T cells expressing NK-cell markers. The CDR3 sequence is 15 residues long. Germline V lookup: CDR1 SNHLY, CDR2 FYNNEI. Study-level results: NKG2C+ dominant clonotype frequencies in a handful of donors were roughly 1.0-7.5% of CD8+ T cells.

Sequencing was performed on blood T cells: a sorted CD56 or NKG2C T cell subset, CD4+ or CD8+ T cells, or bulk PBMC T cells (not recorded which). The clonotype originates from a young man in good health. The V gene is TRBV2, the J gene TRBJ2-7; TCRdb's D call, TRBD1, is unchecked because there is no DNA. The chain's CDR3 is CASTQGVVVSYEQYF.